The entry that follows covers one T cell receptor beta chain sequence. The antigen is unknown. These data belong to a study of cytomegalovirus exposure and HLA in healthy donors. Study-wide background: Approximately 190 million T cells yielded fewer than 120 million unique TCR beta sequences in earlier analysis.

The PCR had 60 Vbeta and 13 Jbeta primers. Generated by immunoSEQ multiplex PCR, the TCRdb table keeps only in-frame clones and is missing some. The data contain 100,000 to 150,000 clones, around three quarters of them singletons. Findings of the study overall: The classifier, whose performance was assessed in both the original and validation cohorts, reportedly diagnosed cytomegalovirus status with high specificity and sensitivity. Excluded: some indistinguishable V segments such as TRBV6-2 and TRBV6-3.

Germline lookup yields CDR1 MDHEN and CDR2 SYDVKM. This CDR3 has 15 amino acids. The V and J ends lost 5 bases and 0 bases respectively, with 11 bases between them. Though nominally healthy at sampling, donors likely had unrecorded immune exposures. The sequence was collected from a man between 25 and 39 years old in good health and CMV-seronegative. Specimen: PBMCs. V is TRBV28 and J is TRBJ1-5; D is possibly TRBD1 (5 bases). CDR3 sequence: CASSVNRNSNQPQHF. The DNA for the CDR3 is TGTGCCAGCAGTGTGAACAGGAATAGCAATCAGCCCCAGCATTTT.